These 4 T cell receptor beta chains were all obtained from the same sample, sequenced in a study of T cell responses to AZD1222 COVID-19 vaccine listed by TCRdb under 2021. The library was produced with the immunoSEQ multiplex PCR assay. TCRdb stores this immuneACCESS table with in-frame sequences only. Part of the clones is absent; in the studies checked, under half of the shortfall reflects unresolved V genes, and no reason is known for the rest. Recorded for this sample are fewer than 130,000 clones; 92% of them occurred a single time. The ten largest clones represent about 7.8% of the sample. Reading the label with the study, this specimen's time point is: baseline before first vaccination. This specimen was peripheral blood, taken on day 0 of AZD1222 vaccination. Source of these receptors: an adult in good health.

This clone was observed a single time. V is TRBV23-1 and J is TRBJ2-5; 8 nucleotides agree with TRBD1. TRBV23-1 is filed as an ORF, its function uncertain. The CDR3 is 14 residues long. The trim removed 9 bases at V and 4 bases at J, leaving 10 bases unmatched. DNA for the CDR3: TGCGCCAGACCACGGACAGGGAGCCGAGAGACCCAGTACTTC. Translated: CARPRTGSRETQYF.

J is TRBJ2-1 and V is TRBV6-6, with D perhaps matching TRBD2 (7 bases). Trimming removed 10 bases at V and 7 bases at J, with 17 bases between. Looked up from germline, CDR1 is MNHNY and CDR2 is SVGAGI (reference sequence). The CDR3 contains 13 residues. CDR3 in amino acids: CANARTAGNEQFF. In DNA, the CDR3 is TGTGCCAACGCACGGACAGCGGGGAATGAGCAGTTCTTC.

CDR3 DNA sequence: TGTGCCTGGAACGTACGCTCTGGAAACACCATATATTTT. Translating gives CAWNVRSGNTIYF. This chain connects TRBV30 to TRBJ1-3, with D unclear. Germline CDR1 GTSNPN, CDR2 SVGIG (reference sequence). The length of the CDR3 is 13 residues. Trimming pared 4 bases from V and 0 bases from J, leaving 7 bases between.

The rearrangement uses TRBV7-9 and TRBJ1-3; 7 nucleotides match TRBD1. The J segment lost 0 bases and the V segment lost 5 bases, leaving 4 bases of the junction unmatched. The CDR3 contains 15 residues. Germline CDR1 and CDR2: SEHNR and FQNEAQ (reference sequence). This CDR3 is CASSGDRVSGNTIYF. Here the CDR3 DNA reads TGTGCCAGCAGCGGGGACAGAGTCTCTGGAAACACCATATATTTT.